This T cell receptor (beta chain) originates from a study of OX40 agonist ivuxolimab in advanced cancers. Whole-study findings and limits: Partly responding patients at 0.1-3.0 mg/kg showed some of the smallest clonal expansion. The authors did not determine the antigen specificity of the expanded peripheral T cells.

Notes on this clone: Its antigen is not identified.

The assay was immunoSEQ multiplex PCR, and TCRdb's table has in-frame clones only and misses some. The data show tens of thousands of clones, with roughly 90% seen just once and 16% held by the top ten. Deletions cut 6 bases from V and 4 bases from J, with 13 bases between. This CDR3 is 15 amino acids long. Germline V gene sequence: CDR1 MDHEN, CDR2 SYDVKM. Autoimmune disease history or systemic immunosuppression barred patients. The receptor comes from an adult with an advanced solid tumor such as melanoma, head and neck, liver or kidney cancer. V is TRBV28 and J is TRBJ1-6, with D uncertain. Sequencing was performed on CD4+ or CD8+ T cells sorted from blood, taken in a trial of the OX40 agonist ivuxolimab. The CDR3 bases are TGTGCCAGCAGACCTGACGGAGCTTATAATTCACCCCTCCACTTT. Translating gives CASRPDGAYNSPLHF.